These T cell receptor beta chains were read from a single sample in a study of cytomegalovirus exposure and HLA in healthy donors. Repertoires were generated with immunoSEQ multiplex PCR, while TCRdb's copy carries only in-frame clones and drops some. This sample has 150,000 to 200,000 clones, with approximately 70% found just once. The sample consisted of PBMCs. Receptor source: a man between 18 and 29 years old in good health and CMV-seropositive. CDR3s include the opening cysteine and the closing phenylalanine or tryptophan. Fields, in order: clone size, D gene, V gene, J gene, CDR3 protein, CDR3 DNA. D genes are given only for firm matches. Clone size is not always given. Where it is, it says once, few, many or a class for expanded clones.

few	TRBD2	TRBV18	TRBJ2-5	CASSPRARTSGVTQETQYF	TGTGCCAGCTCACCACGTGCCCGGACTAGCGGGGTGACGCAAGAGACCCAGTACTTC
.	.	TRBV5-1	TRBJ2-1	CASSFVAVRGNEQFF	TGCGCCAGCAGCTTCGTAGCGGTGAGGGGCAATGAGCAGTTCTTC
.	TRBD1	TRBV5-6	TRBJ1-2	CASSVGTENYGYTF	TGTGCCAGCAGCGTAGGGACAGAAAACTATGGCTACACCTTC
.	TRBD1	TRBV18	TRBJ1-1	CASSPWDRHTEAFF	TGTGCCAGCTCACCATGGGACAGACACACTGAAGCTTTCTTT
.	.	TRBV23-1	TRBJ1-1	CASSQSSREGEAFF	TGCGCCAGCAGTCAATCCTCCAGGGAGGGTGAAGCTTTCTTT
.	.	TRBV15	TRBJ2-5	CATSGVGGRETQYF	TGTGCCACCAGCGGAGTGGGGGGAAGGGAGACCCAGTACTTC
few	TRBD2	TRBV9	TRBJ2-5	CASSVTSGGPHYKQETQYF	TGTGCCAGCAGCGTAACTAGCGGGGGCCCCCACTATAAACAAGAGACCCAGTACTTC
.	.	TRBV6-1	TRBJ2-1	CASRGRGYYNEQFF	TGTGCGTCGCGGGGGCGGGGCTACTACAATGAGCAGTTCTTC
.	.	TRBV5-4	TRBJ1-2	CASSQNSGLYGYTF	TGTGCCAGCAGCCAAAACTCCGGTCTCTATGGCTACACCTTC
.	TRBD2	TRBV30	TRBJ2-5	CVWSDFPLAGAQYF	TGTGTCTGGAGTGACTTCCCACTAGCGGGGGCCCAGTACTTC
.	.	TRBV6-4	TRBJ1-2	CASSDVAGAYLGGYTF	TGTGCCAGCAGTGACGTGGCAGGGGCTTATTTGGGAGGCTACACCTTC
.	TRBD2	TRBV29-1	TRBJ2-1	CSVFGGAFNEQFF	TGCAGCGTTTTCGGGGGGGCCTTTAATGAGCAGTTCTTC
.	.	TRBV5-8	TRBJ1-2	CASSLSGRSYGYTF	TGTGCCAGCAGCTTGTCGGGAAGGAGCTATGGCTACACCTTC
once	.	TRBV5-1	TRBJ2-1	CASSLGTAGNEQFF	TGCGCCAGCAGCTTGGGAACTGCGGGTAATGAGCAGTTCTTC
.	TRBD1	TRBV10-3	TRBJ1-1	CAIRPGGAGTEAFF	TGTGCCATCAGACCAGGGGGCGCAGGCACTGAAGCTTTCTTT
.	TRBD1	TRBV5-6	TRBJ2-3	CASSFGQGPIGTDTQYF	TGTGCCAGCAGCTTCGGACAGGGGCCGATTGGCACAGATACGCAGTATTTT
.	.	TRBV5-6	TRBJ2-5	CASSLYAGEGGETQYF	TGTGCCAGCAGCTTGTATGCTGGGGAGGGGGGGGAGACCCAGTACTTC
.	TRBD1	TRBV25-1	TRBJ1-1	CASSLLPGQGNTEAFF	TGTGCCAGCAGTCTCCTCCCCGGACAGGGGAACACTGAAGCTTTCTTT
.	.	TRBV2	TRBJ2-1	CASNMAGMRNEQFF	TGTGCCAGCAATATGGCAGGGATGAGGAATGAGCAGTTCTTC
.	TRBD1	TRBV7-3	TRBJ2-6	CASSSGQGIDNVLTF	TGTGCCAGCAGCTCCGGACAGGGCATCGACAACGTCCTGACTTTC
.	.	TRBV5-1	TRBJ2-5	CASSTPEGETQYF	TGCGCCAGCAGCACCCCTGAGGGAGAGACCCAGTACTTC
few	TRBD1	TRBV7-2	TRBJ1-1	CASSAQTGLNTEAFF	TGTGCCAGCAGCGCCCAGACAGGGTTGAACACTGAAGCTTTCTTT